Detailed here is one TCR beta chain. Its recognized antigen is unknown. No base quality values were provided; no much bigger clone lies one nucleotide off. Collaborating institutions collected whole blood in K2EDTA tubes following their own protocols. For TCRbeta analysis, collaborator samples were shipped as frozen whole blood, as isolated PBMCs, or as DNA extracted from either sample type. Unmatched junction bases come to 5, with V trimmed by 5 bases and J by 1 base. CDR1 and CDR2 are drawn from the germline V gene: SGHAT, FQNNGV. The CDR3 spans 14 residues, from the cysteine through the phenylalanine. Only the CDR3 region is kept as DNA, spanning 42 bases read in frame from base 1. These data originate in a study of blood T cell repertoires in COVID-19 (TCRdb year 2020). Study-wide context: The collaborator samples originated in the United States, Italy and Spain and spanned the acute and convalescent phases of COVID-19. The repertoires were released in a freely available public database intended as a resource for research on the immune response to SARS-CoV-2. Deeply sampled blood TCRbeta repertoires from subjects exposed to, actively infected with, or recovered from COVID-19 were included in the dataset. The material from the prospective study consisted of cDNA or gDNA derived from T cells, B-cell-depleted T cells, or PBMCs. Where available, HLA class I and class II types were taken from metadata supplied by the sample provider and were not determined by assay-based typing. The samples were drawn from two sources: the first 160 participants of the ongoing ImmuneRACE study, and approximately 1,300 subjects contributed by 6 global collaborators. A de-identified subject ID, COVID-19 status, age in years and sex were almost always included in the sample metadata. Study-wide conclusions, independent of this receptor: The quantity of clinical and demographic metadata differed by source and by participant and was supplied without curation.

TCRbeta CDR3 regions were amplified from genomic DNA by means of the immunoSEQ Assay, a bias-controlled multiplex PCR. The authors' analysis ran thus. The number of nucleated cells in each sample was estimated by amplification of reference gene primers within the assay. To quantify the absolute abundance of each unique TCRbeta CDR3 rearrangement, sequence reads were collapsed and filtered. For each sample, productive Simpson clonality was calculated by taking the square root of Simpson's diversity index across productive rearrangements. The table was pulled from immuneACCESS by TCRdb, which kept in-frame rearrangements only. Such tables lose some clones; where checked, under half of the loss comes from unresolved V genes, and the rest has no known cause. V, J and clone size are taken as reported in that table, and D and trimming were inferred from the DNA itself. The sample table holds about 330,000 clones, of which 85% to 90% were seen once. The ten largest clones represent approximately 4% of the sample.

This receptor chain uses TRBV11-2 and TRBJ2-7; TRBD2 matches 7 bases in the middle. Material: peripheral blood. The TCR comes from a woman aged 45-59 years with active or convalescent COVID-19. The sequenced DNA: TGTGCCAGCAGCCCCACAGCGGGGTCCTACGAGCAGTACTTC. This encodes CASSPTAGSYEQYF.